This T cell receptor beta chain came from a study of cytomegalovirus exposure and HLA in healthy donors. Notes on the study in general: In an earlier analysis, about 90% or about 30%: the productive usage of most TCR beta V segments. It was reported in a later analysis that an Asian-associated ancestry cluster showed fewer N-insertions than the approximately 700-donor mean.

The ends were cut back, 3 bases at V and 3 bases at J, with 14 bases in the middle. CDR1 is ENHRY and CDR2 is SYGVKD in the germline V gene. The CDR3 sequence is 16 residues long. PCR involved 60 Vbeta and 13 Jbeta primers. Sequencing used immunoSEQ multiplex PCR; TCRdb keeps in-frame clones, though not all of them. The sample has about 120,000 clones; approximately 58% are singletons. As to this clone: The antigen is undetermined.

The chain recombines TRBV10-3 with TRBJ2-2; TRBD1 is a possible D gene (6 bases). This clonotype was obtained from a young woman in good health and CMV-seronegative. Sample: PBMCs. CDR3 region: CAISDRQVGYTGELFF. The CDR3 nucleotides read TGTGCCATCAGTGACCGACAGGTGGGGTACACCGGGGAGCTGTTTTTT.